The clone carrying this T cell receptor (beta chain) was picked up a small number of times. Its antigen remains unknown. Sequenced material consisted of expressed TCRB transcripts (all of the isolated RNA was reverse transcribed). Measured with immunoSEQ multiplex PCR; TCRdb has only the in-frame clones, and not every one. In the table there are around 140,000 clones, 9% to 10% of which are singletons. This record comes from a study of beta chain features in type 1 diabetes. Regarding the study as a whole: The naive, central memory and Treg TCRB repertoires showed an apparent similarity that was greater among patients than among healthy donors.

This CDR3 has 15 amino acids. The germline CDR1 and CDR2 sequences are MNHNS and SASEGT. J lost 4 bases, V lost 3 bases, and 8 bases had no gene match. The origin of this receptor is a woman aged 40 to 49 in good health. The genes are TRBV6-1 and TRBJ1-2; 7 bases are shared with TRBD1. Sequencing was performed on central memory CD4+ T cells from blood. The CDR3 protein is CASSEVGQSIYGYTF. CDR3 nucleotides: TGTGCCAGCAGTGAGGTGGGACAGTCGATCTATGGCTACACCTTC.